The 19 T cell receptor beta chains listed next were all sequenced from one sample in a study of T cell repertoires in cytomegalovirus infection. TCRdb ran MiXCR on the reads and lists one entry per CDR3 protein. This sample yields approximately 750,000 distinct CDR3 sequences, of which roughly 35% are seen a single time; under 3% belongs to the top ten. Sequencing was performed on PBMCs. These receptors were collected from a human donor in good health (CMV status not recorded). Some clones in this sample may be carry-over from other donors' samples.

This clonotype was counted a few times. This chain uses TRBV12-3 or TRBV12-4 with TRBJ2-3, with 11 bases fitting TRBD2. V gave up 5 bases and J gave up 0 bases; unmatched junction bases: 7. There are 17 residues in the CDR3. DNA of the CDR3: TGTGCCAGCAGTCTTCGACTAGCGGGGACTAGCACAGATACGCAGTATTTT. It codes for CASSLRLAGTSTDTQYF.

The V and J genes are TRBV7-9 and TRBJ1-1; D is possibly TRBD1 (6 bases). The germline V and J ends were trimmed by 4 bases and 4 bases, with 13 bases remaining between them. The CDR3 contains 14 residues. The germline CDR1 and CDR2 sequences are SEHNR and FQNEAQ (reference sequence). CDR3: CASSSHHRATEAFF. Written as DNA, the CDR3 is TGTGCCAGCAGCTCCCATCACAGGGCCACTGAAGCTTTCTTT. Drawing the rest from reference TRBV7-9 and TRBJ1-1, the complete variable domain is DTGVSQNPRHKITKRGQNVTFRCDPISEHNRLYWYRQTLGQGPEFLTYFQNEAQLEKSRLLSDRFSAERPKGSFSTLEIQRTEQGDSAMYLCASSSHHRATEAFFGQGTRLTVV.

This chain links TRBV6-2 or TRBV6-3 with TRBJ2-1; the D gene is possibly TRBD1 (6 bases). Germline CDR1 MNHEY, CDR2 SVGEGT. The V and J ends lost 2 bases and 5 bases respectively, with 22 bases between them. This CDR3 spans 18 amino acids. The CDR3 reads CASSYASQGFTGHNEQFF. In nucleotides, the CDR3 is TGTGCCAGCAGTTACGCGTCCCAGGGGTTTACTGGACACAATGAGCAGTTCTTC.

This chain joins TRBV7-8 and TRBJ2-3; a possible D gene is TRBD1 (5 bases). The CDR3 contains 14 residues. Germline CDR1 SGHVS, CDR2 FQNEAQ. V was cut by 5 bases and J by 4 bases, with 13 bases left in between. The CDR3 DNA sequence: TGTGCCAGCAGCCTAGGACATCAAGCAGATACGCAGTATTTT. Translation gives CASSLGHQADTQYF.

The chain uses TRBV27 and TRBJ2-3, with 8 bases aligning to TRBD2. There are 14 residues in the CDR3. V lost 8 bases to trimming and J lost 0 bases; unmatched junction nucleotides: 4. The germline V gene has CDR1 MNHEY and CDR2 SMNVEV (reference sequence). This CDR3 is CASRRGGSTDTQYF. In DNA, the CDR3 is TGTGCCAGCCGACGGGGGGGGAGCACAGATACGCAGTATTTT.

The table lists this clonotype with a count of one. This sequence joins TRBV2 and TRBJ1-5; TRBD1 agrees at 9 bases. After removal of 6 bases from V and 5 bases from J, the junction contained 5 bases not matched to a gene. The CDR3 is 14 amino acids. Germline CDR1 SNHLY, CDR2 FYNNEI. The CDR3 nucleotides are TGTGCCAGCAGGTCGGACAGGGGTGATCAGCCCCAGCATTTT. Translation gives CASRSDRGDQPQHF.

This clonotype was detected only once. The chain combines TRBV7-2 with TRBJ2-7; 7 bases agree with TRBD1. V trimming: 9 bases; J trimming: 3 bases; junction bases outside the gene matches: 20. The CDR3 extends over 17 amino acids. CDR1 SGHTA and CDR2 FQGNSA come from the germline V gene. The CDR3 here is CARSPRTGTAYRYEQYF. The CDR3 bases are TGTGCCAGGAGCCCCCGTACCGGGACAGCCTACCGCTACGAGCAGTACTTC.

This clonotype occurred a few times. The rearrangement uses TRBV5-1 and TRBJ2-6, with TRBD2 matching 10 bases. CDR1 is SGHRS, CDR2 YFSETQ, per germline. Trimming at V came to 2 bases and at J to 1 base, leaving 9 bases not matched to a gene. CDR3 length: 19 residues. CDR3 sequence reads: CASSLWELAGNSGANVLTF. The DNA of the CDR3 is TGCGCCAGCAGCTTATGGGAACTAGCGGGGAATTCTGGGGCCAACGTCCTGACTTTC.

This chain uses TRBV14 with TRBJ1-5, with TRBD1 matching over 11 bases. The CDR3 extends over 14 amino acids. The germline V gene has CDR1 SGHDN and CDR2 FVKESK. After removal of 6 bases from V and 7 bases from J, the junction contained 5 bases not matched to a gene. For the CDR3, the DNA is TGTGCCAGCAGGGAAGGGACAGGGGGACAGCCCCAGCATTTT. This codes for CASREGTGGQPQHF. Based on the CDR3 plus reference TRBV14 and TRBJ1-5, the full variable domain is EAGVTQFPSHSVIEKGQTVTLRCDPISGHDNLYWYRRVMGKEIKFLLHFVKESKQDESGMPNNRFLAERTGGTYSTLKVQPAELEDSGVYFCASREGTGGQPQHFGDGTRLSIL.

The rearrangement joins TRBV5-4 to TRBJ2-1; 10 bases fit TRBD2. V trimming: 0 bases; J trimming: 8 bases; junction bases outside the gene matches: 23. This CDR3 is built from 21 residues. The germline gives CDR1 SGHNT, CDR2 YYREEE (reference sequence). CDR3 bases: TGTGCCAGCAGCTTGGCCCTCGGGAACAGGGGTCGGGCTAGCGGGAGCGATGAGCAGTTCTTC. Translated: CASSLALGNRGRASGSDEQFF.

This clonotype was counted only a few times. The chain joins TRBV25-1 to TRBJ2-1, with D unclear. The germline V and J ends were trimmed by 5 bases and 15 bases, with 20 bases remaining between them. The CDR3 length is 13 residues. From germline, CDR1 is MGHDK and CDR2 SYGVNS. The CDR3 sequence: CASSPPGLRMRFF. As DNA, the CDR3 is TGTGCCAGCAGTCCCCCCGGGCTTAGAATGCGGTTCTTC. Looking up the rest from reference TRBV25-1 and TRBJ2-1 gives the full variable domain: EADIYQTPRYLVIGTGKKITLECSQTMGHDKMYWYQQDPGMELHLIHYSYGVNSTEKGDLSSESTVSRIRTEHFPLTLESARPSHTSQYLCASSPPGLRMRFFGPGTRLTVL.

This clonotype was counted a single time. The conserved phenylalanine or tryptophan is not found at the CDR3 terminus, so this likely reflects a read error. Because the CDR3's place on the DNA is in doubt, the DNA is left out and the CDR3 is given as listed by TCRdb. The V call is TRBV12-3 or TRBV12-4, the J call TRBJ2-5; the tabulated D call, TRBD2, remains unverified against the DNA. Inclusive of both ends, the CDR3 amounts to 15 amino acids. The CDR3 spells CASSLLAGVQETQSL.

This rearrangement joins TRBV28 to TRBJ2-3; D not resolved. Trimming shortened V by 3 bases and J by 5 bases, and 12 bases separated the two germline ends. Germline CDR1 reads MDHEN; CDR2 reads SYDVKM. This CDR3 is 14 amino acids long. The CDR3 nucleotides read TGTGCCAGCAGTTTGGGTCAGCCCCGAGATACGCAGTATTTT. It codes for CASSLGQPRDTQYF.

This clonotype was found a few times. The chain combines TRBV6-6 with TRBJ1-5; TRBD1 matches 12 bases. Germline CDR1 MNHNY, CDR2 SVGAGI (reference sequence). The CDR3 covers 20 residues. After removal of 7 bases from V and 0 bases from J, the junction contained 16 bases not matched to a gene. As DNA, the CDR3 is TGTGCCAGCACTGAACCCCGGGACAGGGGGCTCGGTTATAGCAATCAGCCCCAGCATTTT. As protein: CASTEPRDRGLGYSNQPQHF.

In this sample, this clonotype turned up a few times. The chain couples TRBV12-3 or TRBV12-4 to TRBJ1-3, with a possible D match to TRBD1 (5 bases). The CDR3 spans 15 residues. Trimming took 3 bases from V and 0 from J, leaving 9 bases between them. The CDR3 region is CASSLRGSSGNTIYF. For the CDR3, the DNA is TGTGCCAGCAGTTTGAGGGGAAGCTCTGGAAACACCATATATTTT.

This clonotype turned up a few times. The chain uses TRBV11-2 and TRBJ1-4, with a possible D match to TRBD1 (6 bases). Germline V gene sequence: CDR1 SGHAT, CDR2 FQNNGV. This CDR3 is 15 amino acids long. The V and J ends lost 6 bases and 5 bases respectively, with 16 bases between them. CDR3 nucleotides: TGTGCCAGCAGGGGGGGGGCAGGCATGAATGAAAAACTGTTTTTT. This sequence encodes CASRGGAGMNEKLFF.

This clonotype occurred many times. The CDR3 region has the DNA TGTGCCAGCAGCCCGGGGACACCCAAAAACATTCAGTACTTC. Its translation: CASSPGTPKNIQYF. The chain employs TRBV12-3 or TRBV12-4 and TRBJ2-4, with a tentative D call TRBD1 (6 bases). The germline V and J ends were trimmed by 6 bases and 2 bases, with 11 bases remaining between them. The CDR3 has 14 amino acids.

This clonotype was seen more than once but under ten times. The chain combines TRBV6-1 with TRBJ1-4, with D perhaps TRBD1 (5 bases). The germline gives CDR1 MNHNS, CDR2 SASEGT. The V end was cut by 3 bases, the J end by 8 bases, with 16 bases between. The CDR3 has 15 amino acids. The CDR3 region has the DNA TGTGCCAGCAGTGACGCCGGGGCCGCGGGGGAAAAACTGTTTTTT. Protein sequence: CASSDAGAAGEKLFF.

As to this clonotype: The junction does not match germline at one end; this may be a read error. V gene TRBV2 combines with J gene TRBJ1-5; a weak D match, TRBD1 (5 bases). This CDR3 comprises 14 residues. Germline CDR1 reads SNHLY; CDR2 reads FYNNEI. CDR3 amino acids: CASSVGVKGQPQDF. The CDR3 nucleotides read TGTGCCAGCAGCGTAGGGGTGAAAGGTCAGCCCCAGGATTTT.